This TCR beta chain was found in a study of shared clonotypes between healthy human individuals. The table came from immunoSEQ multiplex PCR; TCRdb's copy has only in-frame clones and leaves some out. The repertoire holds about 2 million clones, roughly 96% seen once, with 0.1% to 0.15% in the top ten. The CDR3 totals 14 residues. The germline V gene has CDR1 SGHDT and CDR2 YYEEEE. V was clipped by 2 bases and J by 3 bases, with 12 bases between them. The rearrangement links TRBV5-6 to TRBJ2-7, with D possibly matching TRBD1 (5 bases). This TCR was recovered from a man younger than 35 in good health. The source material was naive CD4+ T cells sorted from blood. Subset of the sample: CD45RA+ positively selected. The DNA of the CDR3 is TGTGCCAGCAGCTTATGGACAAGGGACTACGAGCAGTACTTC. It translates to CASSLWTRDYEQYF. The whole variable domain, filled in from reference TRBV5-6 and TRBJ2-7, reads DAGVTQSPTHLIKTRGQQVTLRCSPKSGHDTVSWYQQALGQGPQFIFQYYEEEERQRGNFPDRFSGHQFPNYSSELNVNALLLGDSALYLCASSLWTRDYEQYFGPGTRLTVT.